What follows are 3 T cell receptor beta chains derived from one specimen sequenced in a study of T cells in Graves' hyperthyroidism and ophthalmopathy. Amplification targeted TCR beta CDR3 regions from RNA transcripts. The HTBI primer set served for first-round RT-PCR of the TCR CDR3. TCRdb processed the multiplex PCR reads anew with MiXCR; each CDR3 protein has one entry. Here the sample spans around 430,000 distinct CDR3 sequences, 15% being singletons. Sample: blood. The receptors stem from a woman between 25 and 40 years old with Graves' hyperthyroidism.

The chain has TRBV18 and TRBJ2-1, with 14 bases identical to TRBD2. Looked up from germline, CDR1 is KGHSH and CDR2 is LQKENI. This CDR3 has 19 amino acids. V lost 3 bases, J lost 0 bases, and 7 bases stayed unmatched. The CDR3 loop reads CASSPGLAGAKSSYNEQFF. CDR3 coding DNA: TGTGCCAGCTCACCGGGACTAGCGGGAGCTAAATCCTCCTACAATGAGCAGTTCTTC.

This chain links TRBV2 with TRBJ2-1; no reliable D call. CDR1 and CDR2 (germline): SNHLY, FYNNEI. The V and J ends lost 3 bases and 0 bases respectively, with 9 bases between them. This CDR3 is 15 amino acids long. The CDR3 loop is CASSEEQVSYNEQFF. The CDR3 coding sequence is TGTGCCAGCAGTGAGGAGCAGGTCTCCTACAATGAGCAGTTCTTC.

This clonotype was counted a few times. The chain joins TRBV28 to TRBJ1-5, with no clear D. V was clipped by 6 bases and J by 9 bases, with 12 bases between them. The CDR3 runs 12 residues. Germline CDR1 and CDR2: MDHEN and SYDVKM. In DNA, the CDR3 is TGTGCCAGCAGGCCTACTACGACGCCCCAGCATTTT. This gives the protein CASRPTTTPQHF.